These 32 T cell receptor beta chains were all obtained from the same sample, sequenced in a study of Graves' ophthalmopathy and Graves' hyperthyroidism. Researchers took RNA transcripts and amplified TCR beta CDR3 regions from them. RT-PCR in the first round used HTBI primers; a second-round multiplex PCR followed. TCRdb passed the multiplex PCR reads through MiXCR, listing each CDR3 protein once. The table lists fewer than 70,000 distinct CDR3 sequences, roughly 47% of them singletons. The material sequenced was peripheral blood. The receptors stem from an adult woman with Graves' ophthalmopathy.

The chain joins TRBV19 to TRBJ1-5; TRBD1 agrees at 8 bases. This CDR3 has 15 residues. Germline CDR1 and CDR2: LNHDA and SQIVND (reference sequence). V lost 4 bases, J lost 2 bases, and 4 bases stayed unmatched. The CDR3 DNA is TGTGCCAGTAGTACGAAGACAGGGGGCAATCAGCCCCAGCATTTT. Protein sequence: CASSTKTGGNQPQHF.

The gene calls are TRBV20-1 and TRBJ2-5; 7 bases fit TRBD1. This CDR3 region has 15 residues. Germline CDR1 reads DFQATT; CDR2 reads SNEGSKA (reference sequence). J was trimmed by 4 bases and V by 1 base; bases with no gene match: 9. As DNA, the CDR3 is TGCAGTGCTAGAGGTCTTGAGGCAGGGGGAGAGACCCAGTACTTC. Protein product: CSARGLEAGGETQYF.

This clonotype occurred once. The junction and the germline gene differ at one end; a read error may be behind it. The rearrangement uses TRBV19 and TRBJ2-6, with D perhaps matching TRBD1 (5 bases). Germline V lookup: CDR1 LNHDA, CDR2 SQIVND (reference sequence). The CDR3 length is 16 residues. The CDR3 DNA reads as TGTGCCGGTAGTCCCCAAGGGTACTCTGGGGCCGACGTTCTGACTTTC. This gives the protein CAGSPQGYSGADVLTF.

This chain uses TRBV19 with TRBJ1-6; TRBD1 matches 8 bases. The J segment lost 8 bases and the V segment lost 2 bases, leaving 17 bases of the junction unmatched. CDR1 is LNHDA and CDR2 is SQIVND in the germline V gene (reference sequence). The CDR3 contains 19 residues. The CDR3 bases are TGTGCCAGTAGTATATCGACCGGCCGAGGGGACAGGAGGGATTCACCCCTCCACTTT. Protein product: CASSISTGRGDRRDSPLHF.

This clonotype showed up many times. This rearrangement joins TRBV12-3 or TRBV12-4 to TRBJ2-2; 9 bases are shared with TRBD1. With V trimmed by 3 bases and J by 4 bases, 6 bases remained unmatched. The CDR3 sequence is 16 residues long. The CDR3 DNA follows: TGTGCCAGCAGTTTGGAACAGGGGGCAGGCACCGGGGAGCTGTTTTTT. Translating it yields CASSLEQGAGTGELFF.

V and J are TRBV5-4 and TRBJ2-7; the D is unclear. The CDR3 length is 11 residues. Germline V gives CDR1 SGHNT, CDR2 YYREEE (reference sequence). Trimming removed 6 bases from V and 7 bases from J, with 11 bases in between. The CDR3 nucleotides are TGTGCCAGCATTCTCGGTTGTGAGCAGTACTTC. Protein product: CASILGCEQYF.

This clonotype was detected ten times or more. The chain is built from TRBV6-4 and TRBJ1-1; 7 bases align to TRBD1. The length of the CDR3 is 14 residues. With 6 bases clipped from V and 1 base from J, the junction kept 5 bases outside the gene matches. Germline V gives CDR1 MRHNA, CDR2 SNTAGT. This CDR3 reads CASRLNRGNTEAFF. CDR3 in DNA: TGTGCCAGCAGGCTCAACAGGGGGAACACTGAAGCTTTCTTT.

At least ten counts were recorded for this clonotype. The CDR3 DNA is TGTGCCAGCGCAATTTCGGGATATCAAGAGACCCAGTACTTC. Translation: CASAISGYQETQYF. The chain recombines TRBV2 with TRBJ2-5; D might be TRBD2 (5 bases). This CDR3 contains 14 residues. Germline V gives CDR1 SNHLY, CDR2 FYNNEI. Trimming cost V 8 bases and J 2 bases, with 15 bases left between them.

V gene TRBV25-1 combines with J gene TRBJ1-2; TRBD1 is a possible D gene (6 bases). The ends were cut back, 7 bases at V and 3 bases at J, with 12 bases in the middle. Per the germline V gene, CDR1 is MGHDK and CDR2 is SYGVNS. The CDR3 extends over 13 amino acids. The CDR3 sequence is CASMAGTYYGYTF. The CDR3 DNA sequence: TGTGCCAGCATGGCAGGGACATACTATGGCTACACCTTC.

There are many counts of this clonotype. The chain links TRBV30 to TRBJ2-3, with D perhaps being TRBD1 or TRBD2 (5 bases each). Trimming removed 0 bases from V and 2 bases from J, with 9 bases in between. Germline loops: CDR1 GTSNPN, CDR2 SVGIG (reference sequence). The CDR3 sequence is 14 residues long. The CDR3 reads CAWSVGADTDTQYF. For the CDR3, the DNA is TGTGCCTGGAGTGTCGGGGCCGACACAGATACGCAGTATTTT. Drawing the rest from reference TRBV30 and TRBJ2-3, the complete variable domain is SQTIHQWPATLVQPVGSPLSLECTVEGTSNPNLYWYRQAAGRGLQLLFYSVGIGQISSEVPQNLSASRPQDRQFILSSKKLLLSDSGFYLCAWSVGADTDTQYFGPGTRLTVL.

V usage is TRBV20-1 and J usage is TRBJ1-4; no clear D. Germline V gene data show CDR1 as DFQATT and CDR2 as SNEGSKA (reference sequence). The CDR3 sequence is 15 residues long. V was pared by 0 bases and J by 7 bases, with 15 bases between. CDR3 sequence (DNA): TGCAGTGCTAGAGATACCGGGTCGGGCCCTGAAAAACTGTTTTTT. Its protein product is CSARDTGSGPEKLFF.

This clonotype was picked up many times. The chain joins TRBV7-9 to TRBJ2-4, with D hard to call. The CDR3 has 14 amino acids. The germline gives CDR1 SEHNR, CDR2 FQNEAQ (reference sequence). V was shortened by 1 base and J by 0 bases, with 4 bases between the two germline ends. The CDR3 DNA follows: TGTGCCAGCAGCTTAGAGGTAGCCAAAAACATTCAGTACTTC. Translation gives CASSLEVAKNIQYF.

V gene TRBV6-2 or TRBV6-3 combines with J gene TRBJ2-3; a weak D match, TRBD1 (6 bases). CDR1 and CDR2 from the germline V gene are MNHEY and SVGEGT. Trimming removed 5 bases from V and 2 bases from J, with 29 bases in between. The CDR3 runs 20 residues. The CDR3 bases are TGTGCCAGCAGTCGCTCACCTATCCTCCCGCTCGGACAGCCCACAGATACGCAGTATTTT. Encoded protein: CASSRSPILPLGQPTDTQYF.

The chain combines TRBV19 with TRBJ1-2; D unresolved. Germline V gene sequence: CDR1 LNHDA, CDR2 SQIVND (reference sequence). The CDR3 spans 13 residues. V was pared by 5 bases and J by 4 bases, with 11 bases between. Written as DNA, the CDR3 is TGTGCCAGTAGTTTAACGGGCGGCTATGGCTACACCTTC. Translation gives CASSLTGGYGYTF.

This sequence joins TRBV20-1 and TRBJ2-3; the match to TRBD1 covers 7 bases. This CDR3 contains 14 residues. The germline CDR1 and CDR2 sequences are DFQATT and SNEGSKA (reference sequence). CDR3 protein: CSAATGVGTDTQYF. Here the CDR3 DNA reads TGCAGCGCCGCCACAGGGGTCGGTACAGATACGCAGTATTTT.

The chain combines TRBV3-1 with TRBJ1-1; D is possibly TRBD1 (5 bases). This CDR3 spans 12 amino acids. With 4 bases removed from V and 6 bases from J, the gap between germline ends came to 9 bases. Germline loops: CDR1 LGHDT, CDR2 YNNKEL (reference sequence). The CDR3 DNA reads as TGTGCCAGCAGCCTACGGGGCGCTGAAGCTTTCTTT. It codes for CASSLRGAEAFF.

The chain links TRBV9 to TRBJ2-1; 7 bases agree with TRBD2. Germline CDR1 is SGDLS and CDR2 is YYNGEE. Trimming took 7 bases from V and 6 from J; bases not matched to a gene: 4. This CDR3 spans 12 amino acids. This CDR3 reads CASGRAANEQFF. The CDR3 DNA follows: TGTGCCAGCGGGAGGGCCGCCAATGAGCAGTTCTTC.

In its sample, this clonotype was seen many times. CDR3 bases: TGCAGTGCTACTAGCGGGATGGGAGATACGCAGTATTTT. It specifies CSATSGMGDTQYF. This rearrangement joins TRBV20-1 to TRBJ2-3; 9 nucleotides line up with TRBD2. After removal of 4 bases from V and 5 bases from J, the junction contained 4 bases not matched to a gene. The CDR3 runs to 13 residues. Germline V gives CDR1 DFQATT, CDR2 SNEGSKA (reference sequence).

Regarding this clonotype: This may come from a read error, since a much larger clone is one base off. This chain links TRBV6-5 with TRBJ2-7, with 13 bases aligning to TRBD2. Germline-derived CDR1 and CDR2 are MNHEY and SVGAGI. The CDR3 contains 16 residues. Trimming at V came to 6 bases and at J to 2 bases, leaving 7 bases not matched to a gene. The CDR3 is CASRPGLAGVAYEQYF. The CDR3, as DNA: TGTGCCAGCAGACCCGGACTAGCGGGAGTTGCCTACGAGCAGTACTTC.

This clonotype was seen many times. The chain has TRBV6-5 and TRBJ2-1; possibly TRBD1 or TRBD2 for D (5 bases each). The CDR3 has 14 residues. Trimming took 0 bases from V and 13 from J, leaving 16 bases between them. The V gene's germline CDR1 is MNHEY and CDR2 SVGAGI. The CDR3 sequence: CASSYSGTAHGQFF. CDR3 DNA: TGTGCCAGCAGTTACTCGGGGACCGCCCACGGACAGTTCTTC.

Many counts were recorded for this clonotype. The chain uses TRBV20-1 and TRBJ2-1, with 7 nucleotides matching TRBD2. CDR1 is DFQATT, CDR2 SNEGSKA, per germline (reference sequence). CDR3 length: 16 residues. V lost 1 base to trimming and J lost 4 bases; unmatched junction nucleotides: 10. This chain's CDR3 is CSARVQAGSSYNEQFF. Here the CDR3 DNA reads TGCAGTGCTAGAGTCCAAGCGGGAAGCTCGTACAATGAGCAGTTCTTC.

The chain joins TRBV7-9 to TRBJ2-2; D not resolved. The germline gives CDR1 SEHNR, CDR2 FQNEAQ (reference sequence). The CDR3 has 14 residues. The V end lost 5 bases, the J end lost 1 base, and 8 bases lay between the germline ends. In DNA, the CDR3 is TGTGCCAGCAGCCCCCAAGAGAACACCGGGGAGCTGTTTTTT. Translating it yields CASSPQENTGELFF.

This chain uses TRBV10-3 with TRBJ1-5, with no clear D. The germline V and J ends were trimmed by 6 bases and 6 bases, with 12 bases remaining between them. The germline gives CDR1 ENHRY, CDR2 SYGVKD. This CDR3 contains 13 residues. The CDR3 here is CAIRTLAGQPQHF. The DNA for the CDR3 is TGTGCCATCAGGACCCTGGCGGGTCAGCCCCAGCATTTT.

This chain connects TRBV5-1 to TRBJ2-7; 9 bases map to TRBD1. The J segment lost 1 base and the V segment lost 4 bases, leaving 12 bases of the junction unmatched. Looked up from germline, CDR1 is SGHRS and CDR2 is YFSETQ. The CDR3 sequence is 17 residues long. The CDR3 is CASSPMTGTGYSYEQYF. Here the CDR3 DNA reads TGCGCCAGCAGCCCAATGACCGGGACAGGGTATTCCTACGAGCAGTACTTC.

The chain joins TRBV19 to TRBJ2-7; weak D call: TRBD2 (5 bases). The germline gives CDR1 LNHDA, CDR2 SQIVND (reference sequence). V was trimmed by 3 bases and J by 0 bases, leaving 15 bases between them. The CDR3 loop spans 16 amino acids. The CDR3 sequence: CASSILRGLSSYEQYF. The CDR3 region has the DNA TGTGCCAGTAGTATCCTCCGGGGATTGAGCTCCTACGAGCAGTACTTC. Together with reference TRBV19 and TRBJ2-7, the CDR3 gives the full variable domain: DGGITQSPKYLFRKEGQNVTLSCEQNLNHDAMYWYRQDPGQGLRLIYYSQIVNDFQKGDIAEGYSVSREKKESFPLTVTSAQKNPTAFYLCASSILRGLSSYEQYFGPGTRLTVT.

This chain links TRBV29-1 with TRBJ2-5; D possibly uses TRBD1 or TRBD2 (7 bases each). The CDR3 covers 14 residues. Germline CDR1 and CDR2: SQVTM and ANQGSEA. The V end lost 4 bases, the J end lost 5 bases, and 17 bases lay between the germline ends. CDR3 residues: CSVVRGGGGETQYF. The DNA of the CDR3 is TGCAGCGTTGTCAGGGGAGGGGGCGGGGAGACCCAGTACTTC.

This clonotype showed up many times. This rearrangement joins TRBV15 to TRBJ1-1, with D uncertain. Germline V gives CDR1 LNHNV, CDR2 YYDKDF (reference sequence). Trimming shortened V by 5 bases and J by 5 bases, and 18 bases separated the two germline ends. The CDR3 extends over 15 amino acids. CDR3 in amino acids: CATSPSRGGRTEAFF. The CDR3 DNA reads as TGTGCCACCAGCCCCTCCAGAGGCGGTCGGACTGAAGCTTTCTTT.

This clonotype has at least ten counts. The CDR3 spells CASSPGTSSYNEQFF. CDR3 coding DNA: TGTGCCAGCAGCCCCGGGACTAGCTCCTACAATGAGCAGTTCTTC. The V call is TRBV11-2, the J call TRBJ2-1; TRBD2 matches 8 bases. V was clipped by 5 bases and J by 0 bases; unmatched bases: 3. This CDR3 comprises 15 residues. The germline gives CDR1 SGHAT, CDR2 FQNNGV. Supplemented by reference TRBV11-2 and TRBJ2-1, the full variable domain reads EAGVAQSPRYKIIEKRQSVAFWCNPISGHATLYWYQQILGQGPKLLIQFQNNGVVDDSQLPKDRFSAERLKGVDSTLKIQPAKLEDSAVYLCASSPGTSSYNEQFFGPGTRLTVL.

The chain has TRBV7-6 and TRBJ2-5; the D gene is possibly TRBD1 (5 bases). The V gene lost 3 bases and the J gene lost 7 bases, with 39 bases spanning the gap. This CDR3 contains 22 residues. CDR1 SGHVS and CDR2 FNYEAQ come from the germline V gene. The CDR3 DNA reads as TGTGCCAGCAGCTTGATTTCAGGGCTCAATCAGCCCCAGCATTGTGGTGATGGGACCCAGTACTTC. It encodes CASSLISGLNQPQHCGDGTQYF.

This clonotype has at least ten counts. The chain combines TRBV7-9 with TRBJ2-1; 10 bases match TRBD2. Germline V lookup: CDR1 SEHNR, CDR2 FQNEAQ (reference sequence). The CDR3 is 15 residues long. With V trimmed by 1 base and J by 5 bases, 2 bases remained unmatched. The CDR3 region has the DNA TGTGCCAGCAGCTTAGTAGCGGGAGGTGACAATGAGCAGTTCTTC. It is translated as CASSLVAGGDNEQFF.

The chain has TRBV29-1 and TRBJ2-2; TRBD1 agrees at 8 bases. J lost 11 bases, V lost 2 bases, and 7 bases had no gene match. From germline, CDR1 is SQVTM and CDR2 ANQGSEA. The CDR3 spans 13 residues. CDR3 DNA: TGCAGCGTTGAAAGCAGGGGGCCGTACGAGCTGTTTTTT. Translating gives CSVESRGPYELFF.

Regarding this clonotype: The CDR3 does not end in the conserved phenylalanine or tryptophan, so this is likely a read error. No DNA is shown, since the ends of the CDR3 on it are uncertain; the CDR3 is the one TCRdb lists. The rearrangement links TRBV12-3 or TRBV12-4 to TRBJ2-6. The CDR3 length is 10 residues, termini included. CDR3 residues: CASSYNLGTL.